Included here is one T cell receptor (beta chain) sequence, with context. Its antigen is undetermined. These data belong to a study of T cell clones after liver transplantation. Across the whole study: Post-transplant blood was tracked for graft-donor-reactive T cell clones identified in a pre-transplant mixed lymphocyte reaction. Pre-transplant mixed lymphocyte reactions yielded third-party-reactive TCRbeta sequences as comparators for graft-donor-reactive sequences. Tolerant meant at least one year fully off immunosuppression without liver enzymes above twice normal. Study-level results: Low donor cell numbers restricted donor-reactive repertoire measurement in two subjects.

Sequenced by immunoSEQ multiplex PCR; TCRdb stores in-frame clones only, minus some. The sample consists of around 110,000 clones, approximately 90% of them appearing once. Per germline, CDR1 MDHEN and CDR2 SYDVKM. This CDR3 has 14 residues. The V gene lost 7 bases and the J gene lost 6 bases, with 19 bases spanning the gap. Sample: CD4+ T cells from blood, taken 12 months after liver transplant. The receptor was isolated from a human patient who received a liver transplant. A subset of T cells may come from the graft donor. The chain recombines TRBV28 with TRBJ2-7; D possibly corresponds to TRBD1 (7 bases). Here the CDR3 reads CASIQGGWGLEQYF. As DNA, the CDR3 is TGTGCCAGCATCCAGGGGGGATGGGGTCTCGAGCAGTACTTC.